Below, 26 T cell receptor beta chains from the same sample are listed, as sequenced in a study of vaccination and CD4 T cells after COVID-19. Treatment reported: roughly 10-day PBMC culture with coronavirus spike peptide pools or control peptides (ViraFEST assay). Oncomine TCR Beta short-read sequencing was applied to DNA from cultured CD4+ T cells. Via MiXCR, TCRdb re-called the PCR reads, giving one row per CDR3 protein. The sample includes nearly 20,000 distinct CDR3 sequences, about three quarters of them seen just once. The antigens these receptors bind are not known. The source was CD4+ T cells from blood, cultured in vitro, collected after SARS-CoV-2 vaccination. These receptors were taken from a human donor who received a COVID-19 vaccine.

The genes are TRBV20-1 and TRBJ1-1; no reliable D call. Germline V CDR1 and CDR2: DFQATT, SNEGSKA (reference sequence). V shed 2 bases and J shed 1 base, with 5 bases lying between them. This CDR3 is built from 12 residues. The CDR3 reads CSARHPNTEAFF. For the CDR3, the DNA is TGCAGTGCTAGACACCCGAACACTGAAGCTTTCTTT.

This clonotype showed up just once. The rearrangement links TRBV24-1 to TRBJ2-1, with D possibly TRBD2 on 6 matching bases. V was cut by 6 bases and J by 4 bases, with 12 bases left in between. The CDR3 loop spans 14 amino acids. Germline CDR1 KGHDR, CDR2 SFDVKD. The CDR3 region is CATSSSSEYNEQFF. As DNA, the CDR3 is TGTGCCACCAGTTCGTCTAGCGAGTACAATGAGCAGTTCTTC.

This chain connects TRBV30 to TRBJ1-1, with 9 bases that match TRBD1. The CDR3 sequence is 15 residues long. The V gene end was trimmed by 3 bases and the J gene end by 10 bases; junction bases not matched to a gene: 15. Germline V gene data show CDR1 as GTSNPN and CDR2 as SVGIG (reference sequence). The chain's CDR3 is CAWSSGGQGVAGAFF. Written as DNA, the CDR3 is TGTGCCTGGAGCTCGGGGGGACAGGGTGTAGCTGGAGCTTTCTTT.

CDR3 nucleotide sequence: TGTGCCAGCAGCTTGGTATCCGGGGTCACTGAAGCTTTCTTT. It yields the protein CASSLVSGVTEAFF. The rearrangement links TRBV5-8 to TRBJ1-1; D gene uncertain. Between the trimmed V and J ends, which lost 0 bases and 4 bases, there was a span of 10 bases. The CDR3 contains 14 residues. CDR1 and CDR2 from the germline V gene are SGHTS and YDEGEE. Combining the CDR3 with reference TRBV5-8 and TRBJ1-1 gives the whole variable domain EAGVTQSPTHLIKTRGQQATLRCSPISGHTSVYWYQQALGLGLQFLLWYDEGEERNRGNFPPRFSGRQFPNYSSELNVNALELEDSALYLCASSLVSGVTEAFFGQGTRLTVV.

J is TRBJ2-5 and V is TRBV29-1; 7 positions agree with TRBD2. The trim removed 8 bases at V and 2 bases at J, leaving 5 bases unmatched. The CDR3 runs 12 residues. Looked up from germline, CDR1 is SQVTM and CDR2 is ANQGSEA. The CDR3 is CSITGRQETQYF. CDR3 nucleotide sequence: TGCAGCATCACCGGGAGGCAAGAGACCCAGTACTTC. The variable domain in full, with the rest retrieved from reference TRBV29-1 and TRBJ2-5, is SAVISQKPSRDICQRGTSLTIQCQVDSQVTMMFWYRQQPGQSLTLIATANQGSEATYESGFVIDKFPISRPNLTFSTLTVSNMSPEDSSIYLCSITGRQETQYFGPGTRLLVL.

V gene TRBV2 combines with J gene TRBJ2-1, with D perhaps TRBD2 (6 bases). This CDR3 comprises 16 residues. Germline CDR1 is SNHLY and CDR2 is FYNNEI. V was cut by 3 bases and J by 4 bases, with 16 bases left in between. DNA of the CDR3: TGTGCCAGCAGTGAGGTCCGATGGGGGACTTACAATGAGCAGTTCTTC. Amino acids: CASSEVRWGTYNEQFF. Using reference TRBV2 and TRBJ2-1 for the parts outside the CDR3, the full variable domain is EPEVTQTPSHQVTQMGQEVILRCVPISNHLYFYWYRQILGQKVEFLVSFYNNEISEKSEIFDDQFSVERPDGSNFTLKIRSTKLEDSAMYFCASSEVRWGTYNEQFFGPGTRLTVL.

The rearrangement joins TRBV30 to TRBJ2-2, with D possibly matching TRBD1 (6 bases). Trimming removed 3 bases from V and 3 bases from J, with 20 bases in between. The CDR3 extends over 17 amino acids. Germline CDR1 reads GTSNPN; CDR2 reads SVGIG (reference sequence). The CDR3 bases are TGTGCCTGGAGCCCACGGACAGTATTAGGGGACACCGGGGAGCTGTTTTTT. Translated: CAWSPRTVLGDTGELFF.

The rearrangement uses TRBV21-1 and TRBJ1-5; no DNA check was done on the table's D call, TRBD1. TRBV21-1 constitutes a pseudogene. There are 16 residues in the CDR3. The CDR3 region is CASTTEDRGRGQPQHF. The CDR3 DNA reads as TGTGCCAGCACCACTGAGGACAGGGGAAGGGGTCAGCCCCAGCATTTT.

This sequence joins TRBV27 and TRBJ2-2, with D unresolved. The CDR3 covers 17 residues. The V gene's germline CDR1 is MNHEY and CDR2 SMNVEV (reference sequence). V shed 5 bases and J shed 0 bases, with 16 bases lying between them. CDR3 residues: CASSPRRSGANTGELFF. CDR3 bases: TGTGCCAGCAGTCCACGTCGTTCCGGCGCGAACACCGGGGAGCTGTTTTTT.

The CDR3 DNA reads as TGTGCCAGCAGTTCCACCAGTGGCACTGAAGCTTTCTTT. Its protein is CASSSTSGTEAFF. The chain carries TRBV6-5 and TRBJ1-1; D call uncertain. The CDR3 is 13 amino acids. Germline assignment: CDR1 MNHEY and CDR2 SVGAGI. V was cut by 4 bases and J by 4 bases, with 10 bases left in between.

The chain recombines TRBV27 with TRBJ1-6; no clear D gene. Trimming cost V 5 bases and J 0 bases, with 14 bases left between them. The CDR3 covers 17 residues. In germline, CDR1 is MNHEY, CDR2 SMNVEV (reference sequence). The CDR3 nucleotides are TGTGCCAGCAGTGTTTTCCTTTACGGCTCCTATAATTCACCCCTCCACTTT. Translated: CASSVFLYGSYNSPLHF.

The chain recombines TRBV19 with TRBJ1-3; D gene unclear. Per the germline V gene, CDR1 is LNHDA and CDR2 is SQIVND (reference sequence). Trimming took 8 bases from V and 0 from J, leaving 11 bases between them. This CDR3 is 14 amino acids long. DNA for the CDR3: TGTGCCAGTGAGGAATACACCTCTGGAAACACCATATATTTT. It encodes CASEEYTSGNTIYF.

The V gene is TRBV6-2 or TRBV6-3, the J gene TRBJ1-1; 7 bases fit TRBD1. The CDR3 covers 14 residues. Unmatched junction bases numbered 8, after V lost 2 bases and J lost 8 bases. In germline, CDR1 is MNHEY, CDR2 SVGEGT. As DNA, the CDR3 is TGTGCCAGCAGTTACCGCGACAGGGACCCCGAAGCTTTCTTT. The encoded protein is CASSYRDRDPEAFF.

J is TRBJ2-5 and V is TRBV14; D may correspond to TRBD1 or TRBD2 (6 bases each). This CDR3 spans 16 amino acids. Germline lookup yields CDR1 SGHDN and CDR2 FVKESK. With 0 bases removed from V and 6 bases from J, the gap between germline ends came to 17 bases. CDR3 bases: TGTGCCAGCAGCCAAGAACTTAGGGGGGCCGGAAAGACCCAGTACTTC. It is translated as CASSQELRGAGKTQYF.

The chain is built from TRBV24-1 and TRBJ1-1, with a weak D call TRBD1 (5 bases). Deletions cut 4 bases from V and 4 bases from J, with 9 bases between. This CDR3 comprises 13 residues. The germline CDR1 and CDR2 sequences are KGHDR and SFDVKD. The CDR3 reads CATSERDGTEAFF. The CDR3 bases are TGTGCCACCAGTGAGCGGGACGGCACTGAAGCTTTCTTT.

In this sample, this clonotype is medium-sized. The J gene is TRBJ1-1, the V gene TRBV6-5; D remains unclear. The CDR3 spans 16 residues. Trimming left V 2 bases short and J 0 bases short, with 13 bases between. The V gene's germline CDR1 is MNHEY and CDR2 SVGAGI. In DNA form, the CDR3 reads TGTGCCAGCAGTTACGGTTTCGGGCAGCTGAACACTGAAGCTTTCTTT. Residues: CASSYGFGQLNTEAFF.

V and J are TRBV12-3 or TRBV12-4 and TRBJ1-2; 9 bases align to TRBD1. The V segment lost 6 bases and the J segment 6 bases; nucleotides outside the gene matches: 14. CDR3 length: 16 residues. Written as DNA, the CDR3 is TGTGCCAGCAGAACTACGTGGGGACAGGGATGGAATGGCTACACCTTC. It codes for CASRTTWGQGWNGYTF.

The CDR3 DNA sequence: TGTGCCAGCAGCTCGACAGGCGGGTATGAGCAGTTCTTC. This sequence encodes CASSSTGGYEQFF. V gene TRBV12-3 or TRBV12-4 combines with J gene TRBJ2-1; D possibly corresponds to TRBD1 (6 bases). V was cut by 6 bases and J by 8 bases, with 14 bases left in between. CDR3 length: 13 residues.

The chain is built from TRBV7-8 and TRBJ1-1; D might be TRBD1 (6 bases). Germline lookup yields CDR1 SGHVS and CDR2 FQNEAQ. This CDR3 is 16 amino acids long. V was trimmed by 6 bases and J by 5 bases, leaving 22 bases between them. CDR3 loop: CASRDRKQGLSTEAFF. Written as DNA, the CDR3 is TGTGCCAGCAGGGACCGAAAACAGGGTTTAAGTACTGAAGCTTTCTTT.

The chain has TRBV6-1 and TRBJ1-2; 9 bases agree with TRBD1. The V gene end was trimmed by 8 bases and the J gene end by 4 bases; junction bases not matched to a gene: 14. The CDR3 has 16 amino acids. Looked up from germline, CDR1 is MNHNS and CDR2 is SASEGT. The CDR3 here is CASGRTGAESFYGYTF. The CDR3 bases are TGTGCCAGCGGAAGGACAGGGGCTGAATCGTTCTATGGCTACACCTTC.

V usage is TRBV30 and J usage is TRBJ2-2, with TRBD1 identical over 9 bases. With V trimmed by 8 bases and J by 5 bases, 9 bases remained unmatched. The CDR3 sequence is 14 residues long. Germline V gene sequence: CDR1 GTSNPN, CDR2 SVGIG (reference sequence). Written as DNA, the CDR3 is TGTGCCAGCCCCCGGGACAGGGTGACCGGGGAGCTGTTTTTT. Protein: CASPRDRVTGELFF.

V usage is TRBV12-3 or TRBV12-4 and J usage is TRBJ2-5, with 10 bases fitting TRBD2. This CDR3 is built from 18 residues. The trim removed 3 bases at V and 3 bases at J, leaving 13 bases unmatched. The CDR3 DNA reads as TGTGCCAGCAGTTTTGGGGGATCCGGGACTAGCGCGGAAGAGACCCAGTACTTC. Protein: CASSFGGSGTSAEETQYF.

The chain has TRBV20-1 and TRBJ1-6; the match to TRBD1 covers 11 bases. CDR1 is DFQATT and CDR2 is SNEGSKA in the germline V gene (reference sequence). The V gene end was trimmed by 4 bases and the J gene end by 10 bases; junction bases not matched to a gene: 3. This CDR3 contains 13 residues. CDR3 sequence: CSAMGQGDSPLHF. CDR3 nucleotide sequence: TGCAGTGCTATGGGACAGGGGGACTCACCCCTCCACTTT.

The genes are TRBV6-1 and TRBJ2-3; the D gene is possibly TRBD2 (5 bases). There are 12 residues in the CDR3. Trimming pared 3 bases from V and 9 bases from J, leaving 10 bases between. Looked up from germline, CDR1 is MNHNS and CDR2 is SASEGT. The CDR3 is CASSELAGTQYF. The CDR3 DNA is TGTGCCAGCAGTGAGCTAGCAGGAACGCAGTATTTT.

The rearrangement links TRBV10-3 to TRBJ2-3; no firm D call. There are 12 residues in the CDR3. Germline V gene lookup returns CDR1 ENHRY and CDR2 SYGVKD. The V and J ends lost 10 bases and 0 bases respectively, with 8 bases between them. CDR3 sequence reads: CATGRSTDTQYF. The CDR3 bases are TGTGCCACCGGACGGAGCACAGATACGCAGTATTTT.

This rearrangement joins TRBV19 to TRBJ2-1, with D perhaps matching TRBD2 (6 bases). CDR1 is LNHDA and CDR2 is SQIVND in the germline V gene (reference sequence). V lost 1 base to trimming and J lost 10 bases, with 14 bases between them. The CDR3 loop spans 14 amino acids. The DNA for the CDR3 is TGTGCCAGTAGTATAGTCGGGGGACCCCACGAGCAGTTCTTC. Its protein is CASSIVGGPHEQFF.